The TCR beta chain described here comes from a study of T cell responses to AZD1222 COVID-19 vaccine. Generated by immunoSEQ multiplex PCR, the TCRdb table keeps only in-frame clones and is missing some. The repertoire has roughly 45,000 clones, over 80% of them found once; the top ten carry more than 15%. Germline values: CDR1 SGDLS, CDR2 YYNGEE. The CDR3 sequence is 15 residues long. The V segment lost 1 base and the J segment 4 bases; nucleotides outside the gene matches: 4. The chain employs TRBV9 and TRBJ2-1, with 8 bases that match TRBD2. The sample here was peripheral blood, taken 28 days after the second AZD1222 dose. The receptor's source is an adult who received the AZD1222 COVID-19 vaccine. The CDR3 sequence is CASSVTQRGYNEQFF. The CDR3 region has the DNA TGTGCCAGCAGCGTAACCCAGCGGGGGTACAATGAGCAGTTCTTC.